The 14 T cell receptor beta chains in this list originate from one sample, sequenced in a study of monozygotic twins with inflammatory bowel disease (dated by TCRdb to between 2018 and 2020). Library preparation employed 5' RACE. Data came from an Illumina HiSeq 2500. The reads, reprocessed by TCRdb, yield one row per CDR3 protein sequence and no DNA. This sample's table lists fewer than 550,000 distinct CDR3 sequences. 2% to 3% of the sample lies in the top ten. Sequencing used blood. These receptors were taken from a human donor with ulcerative colitis or Crohn's disease, or a healthy co-twin of an affected twin (not recorded which).

The V gene is TRBV7-2, the J gene TRBJ1-4; no DNA is available, so the TRBD1 call from TCRdb remains unchecked. The CDR3 length is 15 residues. In germline, CDR1 is SGHTA, CDR2 FQGNSA. The CDR3: CASSRDRGIPEKLFF. The whole variable domain, remainder taken from reference TRBV7-2 and TRBJ1-4, is GAGVSQSPSNKVTEKGKDVELRCDPISGHTALYWYRQSLGQGLEFLIYFQGNSAPDKSGLPSDRFSAERTGGSVSTLTIQRTQQEDSAVYLCASSRDRGIPEKLFFGSGTQLSVL.

The chain couples TRBV5-1 to TRBJ1-6; TCRdb outputs TRBD1, but without DNA this stays unchecked. CDR1 is SGHRS, CDR2 YFSETQ, per germline. This CDR3 contains 16 residues. This chain's CDR3 is CASSLGQGMNNSPLHF.

The rearrangement joins TRBV5-1 to TRBJ2-3; TCRdb calls TRBD2, which cannot be checked without DNA. Germline V lookup: CDR1 SGHRS, CDR2 YFSETQ. This CDR3 contains 16 residues. The CDR3 loop reads CASSTAVGSLTDTQYF.

The rearrangement uses TRBV12-3 or TRBV12-4 and TRBJ2-7; the D gene TCRdb calls, TRBD1, cannot be checked with no DNA. This CDR3 contains 15 residues. CDR3 sequence: CASSETGGAFYEQYF.

The rearrangement uses TRBV7-6 and TRBJ2-1; TCRdb returns TRBD1, unconfirmable since there is no DNA. Looked up from germline, CDR1 is SGHVS and CDR2 is FNYEAQ. CDR3 length: 15 residues. CDR3 in amino acids: CASSLTGQGWGEQFF. Full variable domain (outside the CDR3, taken from reference TRBV7-6 and TRBJ2-1): GAGVSQSPRYKVTKRGQDVALRCDPISGHVSLYWYRQALGQGPEFLTYFNYEAQQDKSGLPNDRFSAERPEGSISTLTIQRTEQRDSAMYRCASSLTGQGWGEQFFGPGTRLTVL.

The chain links TRBV7-2 to TRBJ1-6. CDR3 length: 13 residues. Germline lookup yields CDR1 SGHTA and CDR2 FQGNSA. This chain's CDR3 is CASSLTKGSPLHF.

V is TRBV20-1 and J is TRBJ1-2; TCRdb's D gene call, TRBD1, goes unchecked for lack of DNA. This CDR3 has 13 residues. CDR1 is DFQATT, CDR2 SNEGSKA, per germline (reference sequence). The CDR3 spells CSALDKGTIFSTF.

The chain is built from TRBV12-3 or TRBV12-4 and TRBJ1-5; the D gene TCRdb calls, TRBD1, cannot be checked with no DNA. This CDR3 region has 15 residues. The CDR3 sequence is CASAGRGLSNQPQHF.

The chain recombines TRBV5-1 with TRBJ2-3. The germline V gene encodes CDR1 SGHRS and CDR2 YFSETQ. This CDR3 is built from 14 residues. The CDR3 spells CASSLGQWLDTQYF. The whole variable domain, remainder taken from reference TRBV5-1 and TRBJ2-3, is KAGVTQTPRYLIKTRGQQVTLSCSPISGHRSVSWYQQTPGQGLQFLFEYFSETQRNKGNFPGRFSGRQFSNSRSEMNVSTLELGDSALYLCASSLGQWLDTQYFGPGTRLTVL.

The CDR3 reads CASSTALTGNSPLHF. The rearrangement joins TRBV5-6 to TRBJ1-6; as DNA is missing, the TRBD1 call by TCRdb cannot be tested. Germline loops: CDR1 SGHDT, CDR2 YYEEEE. The CDR3 has 15 amino acids.

V and J are TRBV3-1 and TRBJ1-2; TCRdb indicates TRBD1, and absent DNA this call remains unverified. The CDR3 has 13 residues. In germline, CDR1 is LGHDT, CDR2 YNNKEL (reference sequence). CDR3 loop: CASSPQGADGYTF. Looking up the rest from reference TRBV3-1 and TRBJ1-2 gives the full variable domain: DTAVSQTPKYLVTQMGNDKSIKCEQNLGHDTMYWYKQDSKKFLKIMFSYNNKELIINETVPNRFSPKSPDKAHLNLHINSLELGDSAVYFCASSPQGADGYTFGSGTRLTVV.

The CDR3 protein is CASSVGGAGETQYF. The chain carries TRBV9 and TRBJ2-5; TCRdb gives TRBD1 as the D gene, but with no DNA this cannot be confirmed. This CDR3 comprises 14 residues. CDR1 is SGDLS and CDR2 is YYNGEE in the germline V gene.

The CDR3 sequence is CVAPDSNYGYTF. This chain connects TRBV2 to TRBJ1-2; TCRdb names TRBD1, which stays unverified in the absence of DNA. This CDR3 is 12 amino acids long. The V gene's germline CDR1 is SNHLY and CDR2 FYNNEI. Full variable domain (rest looked up from reference TRBV2 and TRBJ1-2): EPEVTQTPSHQVTQMGQEVILRCVPISNHLYFYWYRQILGQKVEFLVSFYNNEISEKSEIFDDQFSVERPDGSNFTLKIRSTKLEDSAMYFCVAPDSNYGYTFGSGTRLTVV.

The rearrangement uses TRBV5-1 and TRBJ1-1. The V gene's germline CDR1 is SGHRS and CDR2 YFSETQ. The CDR3 runs to 13 residues. The CDR3 reads CASSLEDGTEAFF.